This entry lists 17 T cell receptor beta chains sequenced from one sample in a study of blood T cell repertoires in COVID-19. Generated by immunoSEQ multiplex PCR, the TCRdb table keeps only in-frame clones and is missing some. The repertoire has about 230,000 clones, roughly 80% of them found once; the top ten carry approximately 2%. The sequenced sample was PBMCs or T cells enriched from blood (not recorded which). These receptors originate from a man aged 55-75 years who had recovered from COVID-19.

This clone was observed a single time. The chain has TRBV18 and TRBJ2-1; the match to TRBD1 covers 8 bases. This CDR3 spans 15 amino acids. The junction had 6 bases not matched to a gene; V was cut back by 4 bases and J by 4 bases. Germline lookup yields CDR1 KGHSH and CDR2 LQKENI. The CDR3 region is CASSRPGGAYNEQFF. CDR3 nucleotide sequence: TGTGCCAGCTCACGACCAGGGGGCGCTTACAATGAGCAGTTCTTC.

The V and J genes are TRBV5-8 and TRBJ2-1; weak D call: TRBD1 (6 bases). This CDR3 is built from 15 residues. The V gene lost 7 bases and the J gene lost 3 bases, with 17 bases spanning the gap. Germline V gene data show CDR1 as SGHTS and CDR2 as YDEGEE. In DNA, the CDR3 is TGTGCCAGCGCAGCGACTGGGGGCCTCTACAATGAGCAGTTCTTC. This codes for CASAATGGLYNEQFF.

This clone was counted a single time. This rearrangement joins TRBV19 to TRBJ1-5; 7 bases line up with TRBD1. The CDR3 is 15 residues long. CDR1 is LNHDA and CDR2 is SQIVND in the germline V gene (reference sequence). V dropped 5 bases and J dropped 0; count of bases not matched to a gene: 4. CDR3 DNA: TGTGCCAGTAGTGGGGGACAGCGTAGCAATCAGCCCCAGCATTTT. It codes for CASSGGQRSNQPQHF.

The chain is built from TRBV19 and TRBJ2-3, with 9 bases fitting TRBD2. Germline V CDR1 and CDR2: LNHDA, SQIVND (reference sequence). The V segment lost 0 bases and the J segment 1 base; nucleotides outside the gene matches: 5. CDR3 length equals 17 residues. The CDR3 here is CASSIELWTSGTDTQYF. The CDR3, as DNA: TGTGCCAGTAGTATAGAACTGTGGACTAGCGGCACAGATACGCAGTATTTT. The whole variable domain, filled in from reference TRBV19 and TRBJ2-3, reads DGGITQSPKYLFRKEGQNVTLSCEQNLNHDAMYWYRQDPGQGLRLIYYSQIVNDFQKGDIAEGYSVSREKKESFPLTVTSAQKNPTAFYLCASSIELWTSGTDTQYFGPGTRLTVL.

The chain uses TRBV24-1 and TRBJ2-1; the match to TRBD1 covers 7 bases. The CDR3 has 13 residues. The J segment lost 8 bases and the V segment lost 4 bases, leaving 4 bases of the junction unmatched. Germline loops: CDR1 KGHDR, CDR2 SFDVKD. CDR3 sequence (DNA): TGTGCCACCAGTGACCCGACAGGGTATGAGCAGTTCTTC. It encodes CATSDPTGYEQFF.

This clone occurred once. This chain links TRBV5-5 with TRBJ2-6, with 9 bases fitting TRBD1. The CDR3 contains 19 residues. The germline gives CDR1 SGHKS, CDR2 YYEKEE (reference sequence). The ends lost 0 bases at V and 1 base at J; junction bases unmatched: 8. The CDR3 is CASSLAGTGIGSGANVLTF. CDR3 DNA sequence: TGTGCCAGCAGCTTGGCCGGGACAGGGATCGGATCTGGGGCCAACGTCCTGACTTTC.

This clone was recorded only once. This chain connects TRBV5-1 to TRBJ1-2; D is uncertain. The CDR3 consists of 16 residues. V dropped 4 bases and J dropped 4 bases, with 20 bases sitting between them. Germline V gene sequence: CDR1 SGHRS, CDR2 YFSETQ. The CDR3 region has the DNA TGCGCCAGCAGCCCAGCTCTAGAGGCGCAGAGCTATGGCTACACCTTC. Its translation is CASSPALEAQSYGYTF.

The chain couples TRBV11-1 to TRBJ1-2; D is ambiguous. The CDR3 totals 13 residues. CDR1 is SGHAT, CDR2 FQDESV, per germline (reference sequence). The V and J ends lost 6 bases and 4 bases respectively, with 12 bases between them. The CDR3 DNA is TGTGCCAGCAGTGGCCGGGTTCCCTATGGCTACACCTTC. This codes for CASSGRVPYGYTF.

The chain couples TRBV18 to TRBJ1-2; no firm D call. The CDR3 has 13 residues. Germline V CDR1 and CDR2: KGHSH, LQKENI. V was trimmed by 2 bases and J by 3 bases, leaving 7 bases between them. CDR3 sequence: CASSPEKDYGYTF. The CDR3 coding sequence is TGTGCCAGCTCACCAGAGAAAGACTATGGCTACACCTTC.

The V gene is TRBV12-5, the J gene TRBJ1-2; unclear D gene. V dropped 3 bases and J dropped 2 bases, with 7 bases sitting between them. The germline V gene encodes CDR1 LGHNT and CDR2 FRNRAP. The CDR3 is 13 amino acids. The CDR3 is CASGFGENYGYTF. The CDR3 DNA reads TGTGCTAGTGGTTTTGGAGAGAACTATGGCTACACCTTC.

This clone appeared a few times. The V and J genes are TRBV2 and TRBJ1-5; TRBD1 is a possible D gene (5 bases). Germline CDR1 reads SNHLY; CDR2 reads FYNNEI. The CDR3 consists of 16 residues. V was trimmed by 6 bases and J by 0 bases, leaving 15 bases between them. The CDR3 nucleotides are TGTGCCAGCAGGCGGGGGGGACGGTCTAGCAATCAGCCCCAGCATTTT. Its protein product is CASRRGGRSSNQPQHF.

The gene calls are TRBV28 and TRBJ1-4, with a possible D match to TRBD1 (6 bases). The length of the CDR3 is 16 residues. Germline values: CDR1 MDHEN, CDR2 SYDVKM. V was pared by 8 bases and J by 2 bases, with 18 bases between. The DNA of the CDR3 is TGTGCCAGCGGCTTATGGGGGGCTCATACTAATGAAAAACTGTTTTTT. Translating gives CASGLWGAHTNEKLFF. Full variable domain (rest looked up from reference TRBV28 and TRBJ1-4): DVKVTQSSRYLVKRTGEKVFLECVQDMDHENMFWYRQDPGLGLRLIYFSYDVKMKEKGDIPEGYSVSREKKERFSLILESASTNQTSMYLCASGLWGAHTNEKLFFGSGTQLSVL.

This clone has just a few counts. The chain combines TRBV11-3 with TRBJ1-1, with D possibly TRBD1 on 6 matching bases. Germline CDR1 and CDR2: SGHNT and YENEEA. Trimming pared 4 bases from V and 0 bases from J, leaving 9 bases between. The CDR3 has 14 amino acids. The CDR3 bases are TGTGCCAGCAGCTGGGACACCATGAACACTGAAGCTTTCTTT. Translation gives CASSWDTMNTEAFF.

The chain has TRBV5-1 and TRBJ2-7; weak D call: TRBD2 (6 bases). V dropped 4 bases and J dropped 4 bases, with 15 bases sitting between them. The CDR3 contains 14 residues. The germline V gene encodes CDR1 SGHRS and CDR2 YFSETQ. The CDR3 protein is CASSAGVAAYEQYF. DNA of the CDR3: TGCGCCAGCAGCGCAGGAGTAGCGGCATACGAGCAGTACTTC.

The chain joins TRBV10-3 to TRBJ1-1; 7 nucleotides match TRBD1. CDR1 ENHRY and CDR2 SYGVKD come from the germline V gene. After removal of 6 bases from V and 1 base from J, the junction contained 8 bases not matched to a gene. The CDR3 length is 15 residues. CDR3 sequence: CAIRMTGQPNTEAFF. The CDR3 region has the DNA TGTGCCATCAGGATGACGGGACAGCCGAACACTGAAGCTTTCTTT.

J is TRBJ2-5 and V is TRBV4-3; 9 nucleotides agree with TRBD1. Germline V gene lookup returns CDR1 LGHNA and CDR2 YSLEER. After removal of 0 bases from V and 4 bases from J, the junction contained 6 bases not matched to a gene. The CDR3 runs 16 residues. Here the CDR3 reads CASSQERDREGETQYF. CDR3 nucleotides: TGCGCCAGCAGCCAAGAGAGGGACAGGGAAGGAGAGACCCAGTACTTC.

J is TRBJ1-2 and V is TRBV6-1; D is undetermined. From germline, CDR1 is MNHNS and CDR2 SASEGT. V was clipped by 1 base and J by 8 bases, with 5 bases between them. The CDR3 is 11 residues long. The CDR3 coding sequence is TGTGCCAGCAGTGAAGTCCAAGGCTACACCTTC. This encodes CASSEVQGYTF.